Given below is one T cell receptor (beta chain) in context. This clone's antigen is unknown. Per-base quality was not reported, and no clone a single base away is much larger than it. CDR1 and CDR2 (SGHDT, YYEEEE) derive from the germline V gene. V sheds 3 bases and J sheds 0 bases, leaving 9 bases between their ends. The CDR3, from cysteine to phenylalanine, totals 14 residues. Only CDR3 DNA is held: 42 bases, read in frame from base 1. This record comes from a study of brain T cells in children with intractable seizures listed by TCRdb under 2021. About the study as a whole: A NanoString immunology panel was first used to screen resected brain tissue from 50 to 65 pediatric epilepsy surgery cases for immune gene transcripts. About 70% of the 12 selected surgery cases also had pre-surgery blood sequenced, which left four cases with brain tissue only. Overall study outcomes, separate from this receptor: The patients' HCMV serostatus was not known, and viral specificity was inferred solely from CDR3 sequence similarity. Because sequencing depth was different between pre-surgery and post-surgery blood, clones absent from the pre-surgery sample may reflect undersampling.

TCR beta chain sequences were generated from genomic DNA using the immunoSEQ assay. In the paper's pipeline: Any CDR3 sequence that did not begin with the conserved framework cysteine at position 104 was removed by hand. To get clonality, the normalized Shannon's Diversity Index was subtracted from one, giving values from 0 (maximal diversity) to 1 (oligoclonal). Chi-squared comparison-of-proportions tests assessed whether the same CDR3 differed in frequency between samples, such as brain versus blood. Public clonotypes were found through immuneACCESS searches, while the VDJdb browser was used to judge similarity to known antiviral clonotypes. Entries here come from immuneACCESS through TCRdb and include only in-frame sequences with V and J called. Some clones fail to appear in such tables; in the studies checked, an unresolved V gene covers under half of the shortfall, and the cause of the remainder is unknown. D and trimming come from the DNA, and the V and J calls and clone size come from that table. The sample contains tens of thousands of clones, about 93% of them found a single time. Clones ranked in the top ten supply just under 6.5% of the sample.

The time point label of this sample denotes: resected brain tissue, or blood drawn just prior to surgery. The surgery cases showing the highest brain T cell transcript signatures were chosen for TCR beta chain sequencing of brain tissue and, when available, of blood. Prior to surgery, the patients had been treated with at least one anti-epileptic drug. TCR-sequenced patients were children with drug-resistant epilepsy due to tuberous sclerosis complex, focal cortical dysplasia, Rasmussen encephalitis or hemimegalencephaly. Bulk genomic DNA was extracted from unsorted brain tissue and whole blood with the Monarch genomic DNA purification kit.

The sample consisted of peripheral blood, taken at surgery. The sequence links TRBV5-6 to TRBJ1-1; the D gene is perhaps TRBD1, on 6 matching bases. The receptor was derived from a girl aged 2 to 10 with tuberous sclerosis and intractable seizures. Here is the DNA: TGTGCCAGCAGCTACGGACAGATGAACACTGAAGCTTTCTTT. Translated, this is CASSYGQMNTEAFF.